This T cell receptor (beta chain) comes out of a study of cytomegalovirus exposure and HLA in healthy donors. Germline trimming cut 6 bases from V and 4 bases from J; bases unmatched to any gene: 4. Germline CDR1 and CDR2: SQVTM and ANQGSEA. The CDR3 totals 13 residues. Primers included in the PCR were 60 Vbeta and 13 Jbeta primers. In the study's own analysis: Roughly 9.9 million shared chains were among the about 80 million unique TCR beta chains that a later analysis counted. The repertoire was sequenced with immunoSEQ multiplex PCR; TCRdb's copy has only in-frame clones and lacks some. Clonal size and the V and J genes are those of that table, whereas D and trimming came from the DNA. Recorded for this sample: some 200,000 clones. The study, taken as a whole, reports: In a later analysis, HLA-C alleles had the fewest associated TCRs, DRB1 alleles the most. Earlier findings revealed that most TCR beta V segments proved productive either about 90% or about 30% of the time. The study designated some 180 TCR beta chains cytomegalovirus-associated.

Note on this clone: The antigen remains undetermined.

This rearrangement joins TRBV29-1 to TRBJ1-1, with 11 bases lining up with TRBD1. The sequencing sample was made of PBMCs. This clonotype was sampled from a boy between 10 and 17 years old in good health and CMV-seronegative. CDR3 region: CSVGGTGGTEAFF. The CDR3 nucleotides read TGCAGCGTCGGAGGGACAGGGGGCACTGAAGCTTTCTTT.